What follows are 7 T cell receptor beta chains derived from one specimen sequenced in a study of blood T cell repertoires in COVID-19. Some clones are missing from TCRdb's copy, which holds only in-frame ones; the method was immunoSEQ multiplex PCR. Of hundreds of thousands of clones listed, 75% to 90% are singletons. Specimen: peripheral blood. These receptors were taken from a woman in her twenties or thirties with active or convalescent COVID-19.

About this clone: A read error may produce the germline difference seen at one junction end. Other DNA sequences in the sample encode the same CDR3. The gene calls are TRBV2 and TRBJ2-7, with 8 nucleotides matching TRBD1. CDR1 is SNHLY and CDR2 is FYNNEI in the germline V gene. This CDR3 region has 13 residues. The CDR3 coding sequence is TGTGCCAGCAGAGGGACAGGAGGCTACGAGCAGTATTTC. Amino acids: CASRGTGGYEQYF.

The rearrangement links TRBV6-6 to TRBJ1-2, with D maybe TRBD1 (5 bases). The ends were cut back, 8 bases at V and 6 bases at J, with 13 bases in the middle. The CDR3 contains 12 residues. Germline CDR1 and CDR2: MNHNY and SVGAGI (reference sequence). The CDR3 spells CASARGVDGYTF. The CDR3 nucleotides are TGTGCCAGCGCGCGGGGGGTTGATGGCTACACCTTC.

This chain connects TRBV6-5 to TRBJ2-1; perhaps TRBD1 as D (5 bases). Looked up from germline, CDR1 is MNHEY and CDR2 is SVGAGI. Trimming shortened V by 9 bases and J by 2 bases, and 17 bases separated the two germline ends. The CDR3 totals 15 residues. The CDR3: CASSQGPPTYNEQFF. CDR3 bases: TGTGCCAGTAGCCAGGGCCCCCCAACCTACAATGAGCAGTTCTTC.

The J gene is TRBJ1-1, the V gene TRBV27, with D hard to call. The V gene lost 3 bases and the J gene lost 6 bases, with 11 bases spanning the gap. Per germline, CDR1 MNHEY and CDR2 SMNVEV (reference sequence). The CDR3 is 13 residues long. The DNA for the CDR3 is TGTGCCAGCAGTTTCTCGGCGGAGGCTGAAGCTTTCTTT. This gives the protein CASSFSAEAEAFF.

Remarks on this clone: No conserved phenylalanine or tryptophan ends this CDR3, so it is likely a read error. The rearrangement joins TRBV11-2 to TRBJ2-7; TRBD1 aligns across 7 bases. The CDR3 totals 14 residues. Germline loops: CDR1 SGHAT, CDR2 FQNNGV. The V gene end was trimmed by 5 bases and the J gene end by 2 bases; junction bases not matched to a gene: 6. CDR3 sequence: CASSLGQAPYEQYS. CDR3 DNA: TGTGCCAGCAGCCTCGGACAGGCCCCCTACGAGCAGTACTCC.

Only a few counts were recorded for this clone. Other DNA sequences in this sample translate to the same CDR3. This chain connects TRBV5-1 to TRBJ2-5, with D unclear. The CDR3 has 11 amino acids. The germline V gene encodes CDR1 SGHRS and CDR2 YFSETQ. V was clipped by 3 bases and J by 2 bases, with 2 bases between them. The CDR3 sequence is CASSSQETQYF. The CDR3, as DNA: TGCGCCAGCAGCTCACAAGAGACCCAGTACTTC.

The V call is TRBV6-5, the J call TRBJ2-5, with TRBD2 matching over 8 bases. Trimming cost V 4 bases and J 4 bases; bases outside gene matches: 5. The CDR3 length is 14 residues. Germline loops: CDR1 MNHEY, CDR2 SVGAGI. Here the CDR3 DNA reads TGTGCCAGCAGTTTCCCCGGGGGGGTAGAGACCCAGTACTTC. Residues: CASSFPGGVETQYF.